This T cell receptor beta chain was sequenced in a study of tumor-infiltrating lymphocytes in primary liver carcinoma. Turning to this clonotype: This could be a read error, since a much larger clone is one nucleotide away.

The CDR3 runs 18 residues. Alongside blood RNA obtained from unsorted whole blood, germline DNA was also extracted. Constant-region priming of around 500 ng total RNA yielded TCR beta cDNA. Employing slightly modified ARM-PCR, three nested multiplex PCR rounds were run, and these gave rise to the TCR beta libraries. Forward primers for TRBV1-TRBV30 and a C-beta reverse primer served the first two PCR rounds, at about 10 cycles each. In TCRdb, the multiplex PCR reads were re-called with MiXCR into one record per CDR3 protein. The table includes 320,000 or so distinct CDR3 sequences, more than 55% detected once.

V usage is TRBV6-7 and J usage is TRBJ1-5; TRBD1 matches 7 bases. TRBV6-7 is reported as an ORF; its role is uncertain. Material for sequencing was peripheral blood. This sequence originates from a man aged 35-49 years with primary liver carcinoma and hepatitis B virus infection. In DNA form, the CDR3 reads TGTACCAGCAGTTATTGCCTCGGGTCGAAGGACAGGCTTCAGCCCCAGCATTTT. This gives the protein CTSSYCLGSKDRLQPQHF.